This TCR beta chain appears in the sequencing data of a study of blood T cell repertoires in COVID-19. Overall study context: Samples representing acute and convalescent COVID-19 were sourced from the United States, Italy and Spain. Sources were T cells, B-cell-depleted T cells, or PBMCs; the material itself was cDNA or gDNA.

From germline, CDR1 is MNHEY and CDR2 SMNVEV (reference sequence). The CDR3 sequence is 14 residues long. V lost 7 bases and J lost 8, with 17 bases in between. Authors' data handling: Amplification with reference gene primers provided the estimates of nucleated cell counts. Measured with immunoSEQ multiplex PCR; TCRdb has only the in-frame clones, and not every one. D and trimming were read from the DNA, whereas the V and J calls and clone size are those reported in that table. The sample has over 45,000 clones, roughly 90% seen once. V and J are TRBV27 and TRBJ1-4; TRBD1 might be the D (5 bases). The sample comprised peripheral blood. The sequence was collected from a man aged 60-69 years with active COVID-19. CDR3 protein: CASTSHPGREKLFF. In DNA, the CDR3 is TGTGCCAGCACTTCCCACCCAGGGAGGGAAAAACTGTTTTTT.